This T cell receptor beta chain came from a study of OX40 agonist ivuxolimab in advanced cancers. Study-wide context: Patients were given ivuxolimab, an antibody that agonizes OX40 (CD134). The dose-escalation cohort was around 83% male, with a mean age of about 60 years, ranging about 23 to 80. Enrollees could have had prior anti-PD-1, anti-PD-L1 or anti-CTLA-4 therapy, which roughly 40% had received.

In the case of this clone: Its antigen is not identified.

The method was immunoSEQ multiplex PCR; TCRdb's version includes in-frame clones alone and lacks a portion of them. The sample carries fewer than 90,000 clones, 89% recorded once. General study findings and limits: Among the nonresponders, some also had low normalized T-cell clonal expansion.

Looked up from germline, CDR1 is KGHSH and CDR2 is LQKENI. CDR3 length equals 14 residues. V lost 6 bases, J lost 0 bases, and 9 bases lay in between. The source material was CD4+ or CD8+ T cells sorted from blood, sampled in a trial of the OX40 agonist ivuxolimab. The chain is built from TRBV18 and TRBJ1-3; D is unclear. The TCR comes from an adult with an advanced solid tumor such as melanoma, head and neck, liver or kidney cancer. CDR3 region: CASSRPTSGNTIYF. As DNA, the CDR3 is TGTGCCAGCTCGCGCCCTACCTCTGGAAACACCATATATTTT.